A selection of T cell receptor beta chains follows, all from one sample in a study of T cell repertoires in cytomegalovirus infection. Antigen specificity for these receptors is unknown. TCRdb reprocessed the reads with MiXCR, giving one entry per CDR3 protein. The sample records 75,000 to 100,000 distinct CDR3 sequences, around 28% being singletons. The specimen was CD8+ T cells from cultured PBMCs, collected from culture after CMV antigen stimulation. These receptors were obtained from a human donor in good health (CMV status not recorded). Some clones in this sample may be carry-over from other donors' samples. CDR3s include the opening cysteine and the closing phenylalanine or tryptophan. D genes are given only for firm matches. A row's size may be missing; if present it is once, few, many or a size class.

J | V | size | D | DNA | CDR3
TRBJ2-1 | TRBV2 | . | . | TGTGCCAGCAGTCAGAGGGGCAATGAGCAGTTCTTC | CASSQRGNEQFF
TRBJ1-6 | TRBV6-2/TRBV6-3 | . | . | TGTGCCAGCAGTTACTCTACCGGGGGAGGTTCACCCCTCCACTTT | CASSYSTGGGSPLHF
TRBJ1-5 | TRBV2 | few | TRBD1 | TGTGCCAGCAGCGAGGACAGGGGTAATCAGCCCCAGCATTTT | CASSEDRGNQPQHF
TRBJ2-1 | TRBV5-5 | few | . | TGTGCCAGCAGCTTGGAGGGGAGCTCCTACAATGAGCAGTTCTTC | CASSLEGSSYNEQFF
TRBJ2-1 | TRBV7-2 | . | . | TGTGCCAGCAGCTTAGACGGATTCTCCTACAATGAGCAGTTCTTC | CASSLDGFSYNEQFF
TRBJ1-1 | TRBV19 | . | . | TGTGCCAGTAGTATAGGATGGGGGATCATGAACACTGAAGCTTTCTTT | CASSIGWGIMNTEAFF
TRBJ2-7 | TRBV2 | once | . | TGTGCCAGCAGTGAGTACAACGAACTGTCCTACGAGCAGTACTTC | CASSEYNELSYEQYF
TRBJ1-2 | TRBV12-3/TRBV12-4 | many | TRBD1 | TGTGCCAGCAGCCTGGGACAGAACTATGGCTACACCTTC | CASSLGQNYGYTF
TRBJ1-5 | TRBV12-3/TRBV12-4 | . | . | TGTGCCAGCAGTTGGGGGCTCGGGCAGCCCCAGCATTTT | CASSWGLGQPQHF
TRBJ1-5 | TRBV27 | . | TRBD1 | TGTGCCAGCAGTTTTGGACAGGGGGAGGATCAGCCCCAGCATTTT | CASSFGQGEDQPQHF
TRBJ2-2 | TRBV20-1 | many | . | TGCAGTGCTAGAAAGCTCGTAGCCAACACCGGGGAGCTGTTTTTT | CSARKLVANTGELFF
TRBJ2-1 | TRBV5-8 | few | . | TGTGCCAGCAGCTTGGAGGTCAGGGGTTACAATGAGCAGTTCTTC | CASSLEVRGYNEQFF
TRBJ1-1 | TRBV9 | . | . | TGTGCCAGCAGCGTAGCCCCGGGAAACACTGAAGCTTTCTTT | CASSVAPGNTEAFF
TRBJ2-1 | TRBV27 | . | TRBD2 | TGTGCCAGCAGTTTATCGCGAGGACCTAGCGGGGGAAATGAGCAGTTCTTC | CASSLSRGPSGGNEQFF
TRBJ2-1 | TRBV4-1 | once | TRBD2 | TGCGCCAGCAGCCAAGAATCGCAGCGGGGGGCCCTTGGGGAGCAGTTCTTC | CASSQESQRGALGEQFF
TRBJ2-7 | TRBV3-1 | . | . | TGTGCCAGCAGCGAAGGGGGAATTCCTGTCTACGAGCAGTACTTC | CASSEGGIPVYEQYF